Below, 12 T cell receptor beta chains from the same sample are listed, as sequenced in a study of shared clonotypes between healthy human individuals. TCRdb's table, derived via immunoSEQ multiplex PCR, lists solely in-frame clones and lacks some. The sample includes some 2,500,000 clones, 93% of them seen just once. The sample was naive CD4+ T cells from PBMCs. Stated subset: CD45RA+ positively selected. The receptors derive from a man between 18 and 29 years old in good health. Some clones in this sample may be carry-over from other donors' samples.

The chain carries TRBV27 and TRBJ2-2, with TRBD2 as a possible D gene (6 bases). The CDR3 has 13 amino acids. CDR1 and CDR2 from the germline V gene are MNHEY and SMNVEV (reference sequence). V was shortened by 8 bases and J by 4 bases, with 11 bases between the two germline ends. CDR3 DNA sequence: TGTGCCAGCCAGGGACTTCTCACCGGGGAGCTGTTTTTT. It translates to CASQGLLTGELFF.

The gene calls are TRBV7-2 and TRBJ2-3; D is tentatively TRBD1 or TRBD2 (5 bases each). Deletions cut 5 bases from V and 1 base from J, with 13 bases between. From germline, CDR1 is SGHTA and CDR2 FQGNSA. The CDR3 is 15 residues long. The CDR3 loop is CASSRGTVRTDTQYF. The CDR3 DNA sequence: TGTGCCAGCAGCCGAGGGACGGTACGCACAGATACGCAGTATTTT.

The V call is TRBV7-7, the J call TRBJ2-1; TRBD1 agrees at 7 bases. CDR3 length: 15 amino acids. The J segment lost 5 bases and the V segment lost 1 base, leaving 5 bases of the junction unmatched. The germline V gene has CDR1 SSHAT and CDR2 FNYEAQ (reference sequence). The CDR3 DNA reads TGTGCCAGCAGCTTAGGACAGGGTAGACACAATGAGCAGTTCTTC. This encodes CASSLGQGRHNEQFF.

This clone came up once. Within the sample, other DNA sequences also encode this same CDR3. This rearrangement joins TRBV6-1 to TRBJ2-5; 12 bases are a match to TRBD2. Germline CDR1 and CDR2: MNHNS and SASEGT. V was clipped by 8 bases and J by 5 bases; unmatched bases: 9. This CDR3 region has 15 residues. CDR3 in DNA: TGTGCCAGCTCGCTAGCGGGAGGGCCCTGGGAGACCCAGTACTTC. This sequence encodes CASSLAGGPWETQYF.

This chain uses TRBV5-1 with TRBJ2-1; TRBD2 aligns across 8 bases. Germline V gene lookup returns CDR1 SGHRS and CDR2 YFSETQ. The CDR3 is 12 residues long. The ends lost 5 bases at V and 9 bases at J; junction bases unmatched: 4. CDR3 sequence reads: CASSPAGVEQFF. The CDR3 DNA is TGCGCCAGCAGTCCAGCGGGAGTTGAGCAGTTCTTC.

V is TRBV11-2 and J is TRBJ1-2; 8 bases agree with TRBD1. This CDR3 has 18 amino acids. Germline CDR1 reads SGHAT; CDR2 reads FQNNGV. Trimming removed 1 base from V and 0 bases from J; junction bases left unmatched: 10. The CDR3 bases are TGTGCCAGCAGCTTAGTCGGTCACAGGGGGTTAACTAACTATGGCTACACCTTC. Translation: CASSLVGHRGLTNYGYTF.

There are a few counts of this clone. This sequence joins TRBV11-2 and TRBJ1-1, with unresolved D. The germline V and J ends were trimmed by 3 bases and 0 bases, with 8 bases remaining between them. Per the germline V gene, CDR1 is SGHAT and CDR2 is FQNNGV. This CDR3 contains 14 residues. CDR3 protein: CASSFNRVNTEAFF. The CDR3 bases are TGTGCCAGCAGCTTTAACAGAGTGAACACTGAAGCTTTCTTT.

This chain connects TRBV5-1 to TRBJ2-1; D is uncertain. The CDR3 totals 15 residues. Germline V gene sequence: CDR1 SGHRS, CDR2 YFSETQ. The V end was cut by 4 bases, the J end by 1 base, with 12 bases between. The CDR3: CASSPVSGSYNEQFF. CDR3 in DNA: TGCGCCAGCAGCCCCGTGAGTGGTTCCTACAATGAGCAGTTCTTC. Full variable domain (outside the CDR3, taken from reference TRBV5-1 and TRBJ2-1): KAGVTQTPRYLIKTRGQQVTLSCSPISGHRSVSWYQQTPGQGLQFLFEYFSETQRNKGNFPGRFSGRQFSNSRSEMNVSTLELGDSALYLCASSPVSGSYNEQFFGPGTRLTVL.

This clone was picked up one time. V usage is TRBV19 and J usage is TRBJ1-2; 9 bases are shared with TRBD1. CDR3 length equals 13 residues. The junction had 6 bases not matched to a gene; V was cut back by 5 bases and J by 8 bases. In germline, CDR1 is LNHDA, CDR2 SQIVND (reference sequence). CDR3 nucleotide sequence: TGTGCCAGTAGTCTCCCGGGACAGGGAGGCTACACCTTC. Its translation: CASSLPGQGGYTF. Supplemented by reference TRBV19 and TRBJ1-2, the full variable domain reads DGGITQSPKYLFRKEGQNVTLSCEQNLNHDAMYWYRQDPGQGLRLIYYSQIVNDFQKGDIAEGYSVSREKKESFPLTVTSAQKNPTAFYLCASSLPGQGGYTFGSGTRLTVV.

The chain employs TRBV30 and TRBJ2-1; 7 bases fit TRBD2. CDR3 length equals 15 residues. J gave up 2 bases and V 0 bases, and 4 bases lay outside the gene matches. The germline CDR1 and CDR2 sequences are GTSNPN and SVGIG (reference sequence). The CDR3 sequence is CAWSVGGTTYNEQFF. CDR3 sequence (DNA): TGTGCCTGGAGTGTGGGCGGGACTACCTACAATGAGCAGTTCTTC.

The chain has TRBV6-4 and TRBJ1-3; weak D call: TRBD1 (5 bases). CDR1 MRHNA and CDR2 SNTAGT come from the germline V gene. V gave up 9 bases and J gave up 0 bases, with 24 bases separating them. The CDR3 spans 18 residues. The CDR3 DNA reads as TGTGCCAGTGAGCGCATATCCGGGACCCCTCTCTCTGGAAACACCATATATTTT. Translating it yields CASERISGTPLSGNTIYF.

V and J are TRBV9 and TRBJ2-2; D uncertain. V lost 4 bases to trimming and J lost 4 bases, with 5 bases between them. Germline loops: CDR1 SGDLS, CDR2 YYNGEE. This CDR3 is built from 12 residues. As DNA, the CDR3 is TGTGCCAGCAGCCTACCCACCGGGGAGCTGTTTTTT. Protein sequence: CASSLPTGELFF.